One and the same sample provided the 7 T cell receptor beta chains below, sequenced in a study of CD8+ T cells in alopecia areata. Following extraction, RNA underwent reverse transcription to cDNA, which served as the sequencing template. Sequencing used immunoSEQ multiplex PCR; TCRdb keeps in-frame clones, though not all of them. The repertoire holds about 120,000 clones, approximately 49% seen once, with approximately 19% in the top ten. The specimen comprised CD8+ T cells sorted from blood, sampled at week 0. The receptor set was obtained from a human donor with alopecia areata.

This sequence joins TRBV19 and TRBJ2-2; D is unclear. CDR3 length: 13 residues. Trimming removed 2 bases from V and 8 bases from J, with 9 bases in between. The V gene's germline CDR1 is LNHDA and CDR2 SQIVND (reference sequence). Here the CDR3 DNA reads TGTGCCAGTAGTATACTAGGCTTGGGGGAGCTGTTTTTT. This encodes CASSILGLGELFF.

A single count supports this clone. The chain combines TRBV30 with TRBJ1-6; tentative D call: TRBD1 (5 bases). There are 11 residues in the CDR3. Looked up from germline, CDR1 is GTSNPN and CDR2 is SVGIG (reference sequence). V was trimmed by 3 bases and J by 14 bases, leaving 11 bases between them. Here the CDR3 DNA reads TGTGCCTGGAGCGAAGGGACGGCCCTCCACTTT. Protein: CAWSEGTALHF. Based on the CDR3 plus reference TRBV30 and TRBJ1-6, the full variable domain is SQTIHQWPATLVQPVGSPLSLECTVEGTSNPNLYWYRQAAGRGLQLLFYSVGIGQISSEVPQNLSASRPQDRQFILSSKKLLLSDSGFYLCAWSEGTALHFGNGTRLTVT.

The gene calls are TRBV4-2 and TRBJ1-5; D call uncertain. This CDR3 contains 15 residues. Between the trimmed V and J ends, which lost 1 base and 0 bases, there was a span of 7 bases. Germline V gene sequence: CDR1 LGHNA, CDR2 YNFKEQ. Written as DNA, the CDR3 is TGTGCCAGCAGCCAAGGTACCGATAGCAATCAGCCCCAGCATTTT. Protein product: CASSQGTDSNQPQHF.

The chain employs TRBV6-1 and TRBJ1-2; D remains ambiguous. CDR1 MNHNS and CDR2 SASEGT come from the germline V gene. The CDR3 has 12 amino acids. The V end lost 10 bases, the J end lost 4 bases, and 13 bases lay between the germline ends. The chain's CDR3 is CAISVSPYGYTF. The CDR3 nucleotides read TGTGCCATCTCAGTCAGTCCCTATGGCTACACCTTC.

Ten or more counts support this clone. This chain connects TRBV6-5 to TRBJ2-1, with D tentatively TRBD2 (5 bases). Per germline, CDR1 MNHEY and CDR2 SVGAGI. Trimming cost V 3 bases and J 3 bases, with 12 bases left between them. The CDR3 contains 15 residues. The CDR3 bases are TGTGCCAGCAGTTATTCCAGCGGAGACTACAATGAGCAGTTCTTC. Residues: CASSYSSGDYNEQFF.

This clone is classed as medium-sized. This chain links TRBV4-1 with TRBJ2-1, with a possible D match to TRBD2 (6 bases). The V gene's germline CDR1 is MGHRA and CDR2 YSYEKL. This CDR3 spans 14 amino acids. V was cut by 6 bases and J by 1 base, with 10 bases left in between. CDR3 nucleotides: TGCGCCAGCAGTGACGGACTATCCTACAATGAGCAGTTCTTC. Translating gives CASSDGLSYNEQFF.

This chain connects TRBV7-9 to TRBJ1-2; 9 positions match TRBD1. Per the germline V gene, CDR1 is SEHNR and CDR2 is FQNEAQ (reference sequence). The CDR3 contains 14 residues. Germline trimming cut 3 bases from V and 6 bases from J; bases unmatched to any gene: 5. The CDR3 loop is CASSFSDRGDGYTF. CDR3 DNA sequence: TGTGCCAGCAGCTTCTCGGACAGGGGAGATGGCTACACCTTC.